The 5 T cell receptor beta chains below all came from one sample that was sequenced in a study of shared clonotypes between healthy human individuals. Sequencing was performed with immunoSEQ multiplex PCR; in TCRdb, only in-frame clones are kept and a portion is missing. The sample contains around 600,000 clones, approximately 96% of which appear only once. The naive CD8 fraction comprised CD45RO-negative cells positively selected for CCR7 and excluded terminally differentiated effector memory CD45RA+ cells. The sequencing sample was made of naive CD8+ T cells sorted from blood. Every receptor here comes from a woman aged 25 to 39 in good health.

Comment on this clone: A read error may account for a junction end that differs from germline. The same CDR3 also results from other DNA sequences found in this sample. This chain connects TRBV4-1 to TRBJ1-5, with TRBD1 matching 8 bases. The CDR3 loop spans 14 amino acids. Per germline, CDR1 MGHRA and CDR2 YSYEKL. In DNA, the CDR3 is TGCGCCAGCAGCACTCGACAGGGGCTGCAGCCCCAGCACTTT. Translated: CASSTRQGLQPQHF.

The chain carries TRBV5-4 and TRBJ2-2, with 9 bases fitting TRBD2. The CDR3 is 16 amino acids. V dropped 0 bases and J dropped 2; count of bases not matched to a gene: 2. CDR1 is SGHNT and CDR2 is YYREEE in the germline V gene (reference sequence). CDR3: CASSLGLAENTGELFF. CDR3 in DNA: TGTGCCAGCAGCTTGGGACTAGCGGAAAACACCGGGGAGCTGTTTTTT.

This chain connects TRBV29-1 to TRBJ2-4; no firm D call. V lost 4 bases, J lost 0 bases, and 13 bases lay in between. CDR1 is SQVTM and CDR2 is ANQGSEA in the germline V gene. This CDR3 contains 15 residues. The CDR3 protein is CSVGWTDLAKNIQYF. The CDR3 bases are TGCAGCGTTGGCTGGACGGATCTAGCCAAAAACATTCAGTACTTC.

V and J are TRBV6-1 and TRBJ2-7; D remains unclear. The CDR3 has 13 residues. The germline V gene encodes CDR1 MNHNS and CDR2 SASEGT. Trimming removed 5 bases at V and 4 bases at J, with 12 bases between. The CDR3 sequence: CASSLLGLYEQYF. Here the CDR3 DNA reads TGTGCCAGCAGTCTCCTGGGATTATACGAGCAGTACTTC.

This clone came up once. The chain has TRBV13 and TRBJ2-7, with TRBD2 matching 9 bases. The CDR3 runs to 16 residues. Germline-derived CDR1 and CDR2 are PRHDT and FYEKMQ (reference sequence). V dropped 5 bases and J dropped 0; count of bases not matched to a gene: 8. The CDR3 region is CASSPPIAGASYEQYF. CDR3 DNA: TGTGCCAGCAGCCCGCCAATAGCGGGGGCCTCCTACGAGCAGTACTTC. The whole variable domain, filled in from reference TRBV13 and TRBJ2-7, reads AAGVIQSPRHLIKEKRETATLKCYPIPRHDTVYWYQQGPGQDPQFLISFYEKMQSDKGSIPDRFSAQQFSDYHSELNMSSLELGDSALYFCASSPPIAGASYEQYFGPGTRLTVT.